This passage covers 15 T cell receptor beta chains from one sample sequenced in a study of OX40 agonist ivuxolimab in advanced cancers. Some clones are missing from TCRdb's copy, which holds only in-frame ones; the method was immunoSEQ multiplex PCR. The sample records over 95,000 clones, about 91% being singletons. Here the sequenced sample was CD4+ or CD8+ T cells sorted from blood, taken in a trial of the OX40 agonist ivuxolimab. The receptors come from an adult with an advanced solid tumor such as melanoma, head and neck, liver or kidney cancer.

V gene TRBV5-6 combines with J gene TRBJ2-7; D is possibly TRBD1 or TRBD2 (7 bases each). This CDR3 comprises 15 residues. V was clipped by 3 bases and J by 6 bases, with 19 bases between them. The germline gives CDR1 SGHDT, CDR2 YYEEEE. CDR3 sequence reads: CASSSNPTGRVEQYF. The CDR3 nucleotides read TGTGCCAGCAGCTCCAACCCGACAGGGAGGGTCGAGCAGTACTTC.

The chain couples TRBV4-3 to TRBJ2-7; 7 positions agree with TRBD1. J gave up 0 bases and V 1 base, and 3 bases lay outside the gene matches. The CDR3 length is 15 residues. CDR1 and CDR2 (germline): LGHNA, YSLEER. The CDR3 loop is CASSQVWDSSYEQYF. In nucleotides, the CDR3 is TGCGCCAGCAGCCAAGTCTGGGACAGCTCCTACGAGCAGTACTTC.

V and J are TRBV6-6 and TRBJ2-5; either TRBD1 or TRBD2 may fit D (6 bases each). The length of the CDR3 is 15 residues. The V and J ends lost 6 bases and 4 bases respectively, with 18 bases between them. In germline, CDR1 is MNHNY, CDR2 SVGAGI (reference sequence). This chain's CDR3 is CASSASGGGSETQYF. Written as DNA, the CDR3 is TGTGCCAGCAGCGCTAGTGGAGGGGGGTCAGAGACCCAGTACTTC.

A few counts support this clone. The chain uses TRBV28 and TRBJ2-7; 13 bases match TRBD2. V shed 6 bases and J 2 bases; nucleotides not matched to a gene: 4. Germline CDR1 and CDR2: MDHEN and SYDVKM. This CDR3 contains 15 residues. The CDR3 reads CASRLAGGPTYEQYF. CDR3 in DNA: TGTGCCAGCAGACTAGCGGGAGGGCCAACCTACGAGCAGTACTTC. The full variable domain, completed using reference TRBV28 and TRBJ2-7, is DVKVTQSSRYLVKRTGEKVFLECVQDMDHENMFWYRQDPGLGLRLIYFSYDVKMKEKGDIPEGYSVSREKKERFSLILESASTNQTSMYLCASRLAGGPTYEQYFGPGTRLTVT.

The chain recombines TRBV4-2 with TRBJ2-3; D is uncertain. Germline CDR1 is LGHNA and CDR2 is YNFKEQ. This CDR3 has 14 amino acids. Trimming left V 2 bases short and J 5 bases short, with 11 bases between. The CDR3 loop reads CASSQPRDGDTQYF. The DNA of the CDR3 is TGTGCCAGCAGCCAACCTAGGGATGGAGATACGCAGTATTTT.

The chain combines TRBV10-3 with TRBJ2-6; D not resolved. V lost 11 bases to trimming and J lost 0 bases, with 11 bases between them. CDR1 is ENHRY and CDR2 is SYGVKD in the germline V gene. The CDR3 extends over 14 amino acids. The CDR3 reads CAARTSSGANVLTF. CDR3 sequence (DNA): TGTGCCGCCCGAACAAGCTCTGGGGCCAACGTCCTGACTTTC.

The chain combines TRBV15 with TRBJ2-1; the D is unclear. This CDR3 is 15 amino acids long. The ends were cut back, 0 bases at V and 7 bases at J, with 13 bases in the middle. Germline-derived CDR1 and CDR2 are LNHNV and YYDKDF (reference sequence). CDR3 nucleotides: TGTGCCACCAGCAGAGATACCCGGGCTTTTAATGAGCAGTTCTTC. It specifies CATSRDTRAFNEQFF.

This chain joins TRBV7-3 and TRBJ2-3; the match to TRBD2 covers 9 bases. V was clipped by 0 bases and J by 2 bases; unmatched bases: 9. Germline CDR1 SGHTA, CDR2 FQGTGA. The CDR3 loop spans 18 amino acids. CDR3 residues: CASSLTHSGSSITDTQYF. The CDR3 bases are TGTGCCAGCAGCTTAACACATAGCGGGAGCTCTATCACAGATACGCAGTATTTT.

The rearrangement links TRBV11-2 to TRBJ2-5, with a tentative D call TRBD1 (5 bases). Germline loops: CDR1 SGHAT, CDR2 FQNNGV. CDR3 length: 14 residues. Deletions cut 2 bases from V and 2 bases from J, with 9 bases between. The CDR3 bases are TGTGCCAGCAGCTTAATAAGGGGACAAGAGACCCAGTACTTC. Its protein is CASSLIRGQETQYF.

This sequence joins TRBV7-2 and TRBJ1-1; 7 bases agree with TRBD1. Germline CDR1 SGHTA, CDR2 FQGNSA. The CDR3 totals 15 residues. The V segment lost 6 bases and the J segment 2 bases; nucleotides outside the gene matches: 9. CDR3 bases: TGTGCCAGCAGTCTACAGGGGACGGGCAACACTGAAGCTTTCTTT. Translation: CASSLQGTGNTEAFF. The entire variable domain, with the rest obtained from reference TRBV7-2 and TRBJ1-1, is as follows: GAGVSQSPSNKVTEKGKDVELRCDPISGHTALYWYRQSLGQGLEFLIYFQGNSAPDKSGLPSDRFSAERTGGSVSTLTIQRTQQEDSAVYLCASSLQGTGNTEAFFGQGTRLTVV.

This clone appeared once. The DNA of the CDR3 is TGTGCCACCAGCAGAGCCGGGACAGGGCCCTACGAGCAGTACTTC. Its protein product is CATSRAGTGPYEQYF. The chain links TRBV15 to TRBJ2-7; 9 bases fit TRBD1. V was clipped by 1 base and J by 2 bases; unmatched bases: 3. The germline gives CDR1 LNHNV, CDR2 YYDKDF (reference sequence). The CDR3 contains 15 residues. The whole variable domain, filled in from reference TRBV15 and TRBJ2-7, reads DAMVIQNPRYQVTQFGKPVTLSCSQTLNHNVMYWYQQKSSQAPKLLFHYYDKDFNNEADTPDNFQSRRPNTSFCFLDIRSPGLGDTAMYLCATSRAGTGPYEQYFGPGTRLTVT.

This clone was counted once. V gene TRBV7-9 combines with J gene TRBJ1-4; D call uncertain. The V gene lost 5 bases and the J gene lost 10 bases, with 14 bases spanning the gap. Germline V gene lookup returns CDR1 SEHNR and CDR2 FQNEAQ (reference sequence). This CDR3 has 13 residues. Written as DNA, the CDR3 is TGTGCCAGCAGCGTGGCAAGAGTTGCAAAACTGTTTTTT. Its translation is CASSVARVAKLFF.

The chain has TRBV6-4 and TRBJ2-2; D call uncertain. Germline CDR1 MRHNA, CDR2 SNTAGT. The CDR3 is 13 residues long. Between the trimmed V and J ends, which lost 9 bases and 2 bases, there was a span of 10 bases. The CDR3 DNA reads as TGTGCCAGTTCCAGCCAAAACACCGGGGAGCTGTTTTTT. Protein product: CASSSQNTGELFF.

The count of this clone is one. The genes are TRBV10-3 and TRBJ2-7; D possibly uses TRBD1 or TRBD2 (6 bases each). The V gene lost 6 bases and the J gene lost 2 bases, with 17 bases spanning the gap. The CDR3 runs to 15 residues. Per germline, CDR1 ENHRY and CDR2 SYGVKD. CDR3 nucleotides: TGTGCCATCAGGGGGGTAGGGGGGAGGCCCTACGAGCAGTACTTC. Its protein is CAIRGVGGRPYEQYF.

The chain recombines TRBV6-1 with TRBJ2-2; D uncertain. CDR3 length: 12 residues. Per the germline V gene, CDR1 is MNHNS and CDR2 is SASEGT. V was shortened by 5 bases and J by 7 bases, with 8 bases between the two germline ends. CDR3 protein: CASSRNYGELFF. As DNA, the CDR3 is TGTGCCAGCAGTCGAAATTACGGGGAGCTGTTTTTT.